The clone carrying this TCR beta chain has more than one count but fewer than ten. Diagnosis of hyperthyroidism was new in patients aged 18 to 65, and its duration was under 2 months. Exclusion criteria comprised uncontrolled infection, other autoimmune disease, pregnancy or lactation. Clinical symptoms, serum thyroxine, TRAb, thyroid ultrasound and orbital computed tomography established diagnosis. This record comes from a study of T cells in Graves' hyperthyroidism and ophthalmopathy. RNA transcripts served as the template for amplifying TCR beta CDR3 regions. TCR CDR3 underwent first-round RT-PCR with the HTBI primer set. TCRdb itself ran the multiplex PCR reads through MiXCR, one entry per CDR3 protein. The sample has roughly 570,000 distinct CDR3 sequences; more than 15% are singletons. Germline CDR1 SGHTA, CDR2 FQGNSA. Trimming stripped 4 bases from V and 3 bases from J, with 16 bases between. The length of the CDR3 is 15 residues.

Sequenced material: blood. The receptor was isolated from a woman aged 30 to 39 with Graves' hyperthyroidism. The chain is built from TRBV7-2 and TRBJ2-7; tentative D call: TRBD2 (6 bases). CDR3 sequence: CASSWDDSGFYEQYF. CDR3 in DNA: TGTGCCAGCAGCTGGGACGATAGCGGTTTCTACGAGCAGTACTTC. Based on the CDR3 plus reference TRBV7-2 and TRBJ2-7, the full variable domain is GAGVSQSPSNKVTEKGKDVELRCDPISGHTALYWYRQSLGQGLEFLIYFQGNSAPDKSGLPSDRFSAERTGGSVSTLTIQRTQQEDSAVYLCASSWDDSGFYEQYFGPGTRLTVT.